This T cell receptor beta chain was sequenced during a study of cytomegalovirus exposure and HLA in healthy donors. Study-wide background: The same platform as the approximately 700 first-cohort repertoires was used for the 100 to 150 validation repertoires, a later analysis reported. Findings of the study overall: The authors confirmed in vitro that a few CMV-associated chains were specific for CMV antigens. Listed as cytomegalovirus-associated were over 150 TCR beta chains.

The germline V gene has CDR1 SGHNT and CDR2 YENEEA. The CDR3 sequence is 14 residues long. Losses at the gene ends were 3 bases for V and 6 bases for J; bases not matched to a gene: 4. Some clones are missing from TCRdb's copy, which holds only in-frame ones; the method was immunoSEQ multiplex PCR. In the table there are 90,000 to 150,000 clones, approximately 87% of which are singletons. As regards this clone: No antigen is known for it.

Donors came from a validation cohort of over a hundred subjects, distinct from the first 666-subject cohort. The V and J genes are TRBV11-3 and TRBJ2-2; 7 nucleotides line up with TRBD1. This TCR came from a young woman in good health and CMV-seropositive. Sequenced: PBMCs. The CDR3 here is CASSFEQGAGELFF. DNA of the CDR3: TGTGCCAGCAGCTTCGAGCAGGGGGCCGGGGAGCTGTTTTTT.